The 17 T cell receptor beta chains below were found in one sample sequenced in a study of CD8+ T cells in alopecia areata. Reverse transcribed after extraction, RNA yielded cDNA as the sequencing template. Data came from immunoSEQ multiplex PCR; TCRdb stores just in-frame clones and leaves some out. This sample has 95,000 to 150,000 clones, with about half found just once. Indicated treatment: oral pan-JAK inhibitor, 5-10 mg twice daily. The sequenced sample was CD4+ T cells sorted from blood, obtained at week 4, from a patient treated with tofacitinib. The receptor source for this set is a human donor with alopecia areata.

This clone was found a few times. This sequence joins TRBV15 and TRBJ2-1; D is perhaps TRBD2 (6 bases). Trimming pared 5 bases from V and 8 bases from J, leaving 16 bases between. The germline V gene encodes CDR1 LNHNV and CDR2 YYDKDF (reference sequence). The CDR3 is made up of 14 amino acids. The CDR3 region has the DNA TGTGCCACCAGCCCGGGACTCACCAGGGATGAGCAGTTCTTC. This sequence encodes CATSPGLTRDEQFF.

The chain carries TRBV9 and TRBJ2-1, with 7 bases identical to TRBD2. The junction had 9 bases not matched to a gene; V was cut back by 2 bases and J by 10 bases. From germline, CDR1 is SGDLS and CDR2 YYNGEE. This CDR3 is built from 14 residues. The CDR3 protein is CASSVREGEGEQFF. In DNA, the CDR3 is TGTGCCAGCAGCGTTAGGGAGGGAGAAGGGGAGCAGTTCTTC.

V usage is TRBV7-3 and J usage is TRBJ2-3; no firm D call. Germline V gives CDR1 SGHTA, CDR2 FQGTGA. This CDR3 is 13 amino acids long. The V and J ends lost 5 bases and 2 bases respectively, with 8 bases between them. The CDR3 bases are TGTGCCAGCAGCCTGGGAATCACAGATACGCAGTATTTT. It codes for CASSLGITDTQYF.

The V call is TRBV6-5, the J call TRBJ2-2; D uncertain. Deletions cut 5 bases from V and 4 bases from J, with 8 bases between. The V gene's germline CDR1 is MNHEY and CDR2 SVGAGI. This CDR3 spans 13 amino acids. The CDR3 nucleotides are TGTGCCAGCAGTCTCGACACCACCGGGGAGCTGTTTTTT. It is translated as CASSLDTTGELFF.

The chain couples TRBV29-1 to TRBJ2-7; D ambiguous. Germline V CDR1 and CDR2: SQVTM, ANQGSEA. V gave up 4 bases and J gave up 0 bases, with 16 bases separating them. CDR3 length: 15 amino acids. CDR3 in amino acids: CSVVPAGLSSYEQYF. As DNA, the CDR3 is TGCAGCGTTGTCCCCGCAGGTCTTTCCTCCTACGAGCAGTACTTC.

The chain has TRBV9 and TRBJ1-3, with a tentative D call TRBD1 (5 bases). The germline V gene has CDR1 SGDLS and CDR2 YYNGEE. V dropped 0 bases and J dropped 4 bases, with 11 bases sitting between them. CDR3 length: 15 residues. The CDR3 DNA sequence: TGTGCCAGCAGCGTAGGGGGGATCGGAGGAAACACCATATATTTT. Translation: CASSVGGIGGNTIYF.

This clone was recorded a few times. The CDR3 sequence is CASLPRWGNYGYTF. CDR3 bases: TGTGCCAGTCTACCACGATGGGGAAACTATGGCTACACCTTC. V gene TRBV6-5 combines with J gene TRBJ1-2; D not resolved. Trimming removed 9 bases at V and 2 bases at J, with 16 bases between. The V gene's germline CDR1 is MNHEY and CDR2 SVGAGI. The length of the CDR3 is 14 residues.

The chain employs TRBV2 and TRBJ2-2, with 7 bases identical to TRBD1. In germline, CDR1 is SNHLY, CDR2 FYNNEI. J lost 3 bases, V lost 8 bases, and 3 bases had no gene match. CDR3 length equals 13 residues. Here the CDR3 reads CASRDRHTGELFF. The CDR3 bases are TGTGCCAGCCGGGACAGACACACCGGGGAGCTGTTTTTT. The full variable domain, rest sourced from reference TRBV2 and TRBJ2-2, is EPEVTQTPSHQVTQMGQEVILRCVPISNHLYFYWYRQILGQKVEFLVSFYNNEISEKSEIFDDQFSVERPDGSNFTLKIRSTKLEDSAMYFCASRDRHTGELFFGEGSRLTVL.

V and J are TRBV18 and TRBJ2-7, with 9 bases that match TRBD1. V trimming: 3 bases; J trimming: 3 bases; junction bases outside the gene matches: 6. The germline CDR1 and CDR2 sequences are KGHSH and LQKENI. The CDR3 has 15 residues. The CDR3 coding sequence is TGTGCCAGCTCACCCATAAGGACAGGGGACTACGAGCAGTACTTC. As protein: CASSPIRTGDYEQYF.

The rearrangement links TRBV30 to TRBJ2-1, with TRBD2 as a possible D gene (6 bases). CDR3 size: 14 residues. The V end lost 4 bases, the J end lost 5 bases, and 15 bases lay between the germline ends. CDR1 is GTSNPN and CDR2 is SVGIG in the germline V gene (reference sequence). The CDR3 sequence is CAWIGRGKHNEQFF. The DNA of the CDR3 is TGTGCCTGGATTGGGCGGGGCAAACACAATGAGCAGTTCTTC.

The V call is TRBV7-9, the J call TRBJ1-1; D remains ambiguous. The CDR3 spans 11 residues. Trimming removed 7 bases from V and 1 base from J, with 4 bases in between. CDR1 and CDR2 (germline): SEHNR, FQNEAQ (reference sequence). The CDR3 DNA reads as TGTGCCAGCACCTGGAACACTGAAGCTTTCTTT. This sequence encodes CASTWNTEAFF.

On this clone itself: At one end, the junction sequence differs from germline, possibly due to a read error. The CDR3 region has the DNA TGCGCCAGCAGCTTGTATGAGGGGGTCAACGTCCTGACTTTC. This codes for CASSLYEGVNVLTF. V and J are TRBV5-1 and TRBJ2-6; possibly TRBD1 for D (6 bases). The CDR3 length is 14 residues. Germline CDR1 is SGHRS and CDR2 is YFSETQ.

J is TRBJ1-1 and V is TRBV4-1; D gene unclear. The CDR3 runs to 12 residues. Germline CDR1 MGHRA, CDR2 YSYEKL. Trimming took off 3 bases at V and 10 bases at J, with 12 bases between the two ends. This CDR3 reads CASSHTGYRAFF. The CDR3 DNA sequence: TGCGCCAGCAGCCATACCGGGTATCGAGCTTTCTTT.

The chain joins TRBV30 to TRBJ1-1, with a tentative D call TRBD1 (6 bases). The V gene lost 4 bases and the J gene lost 4 bases, with 16 bases spanning the gap. CDR3 length: 14 residues. Germline V gene sequence: CDR1 GTSNPN, CDR2 SVGIG (reference sequence). CDR3 in DNA: TGTGCCTGGACAGCCGACAGGATAGTCACTGAAGCTTTCTTT. Amino acid sequence: CAWTADRIVTEAFF.

The genes are TRBV30 and TRBJ2-3; the D is unclear. The CDR3 sequence is 13 residues long. V was clipped by 0 bases and J by 9 bases, with 13 bases between them. Germline lookup yields CDR1 GTSNPN and CDR2 SVGIG (reference sequence). The CDR3 is CAWSVDRVGTQYF. Here the CDR3 DNA reads TGTGCCTGGAGTGTAGATAGGGTTGGGACGCAGTATTTT.

V is TRBV29-1 and J is TRBJ2-3, with D hard to call. Germline V lookup: CDR1 SQVTM, CDR2 ANQGSEA. The CDR3 covers 9 residues. Trimming stripped 7 bases from V and 5 bases from J, with 4 bases between. In DNA form, the CDR3 reads TGCAGCGCCGGAGATACGCAGTATTTT. Residues: CSAGDTQYF.

This CDR3 reads CAWSNRGYGYTF. As DNA, the CDR3 is TGTGCCTGGAGTAATCGAGGGTATGGCTACACCTTC. V is TRBV30 and J is TRBJ1-2, with D hard to call. CDR1 is GTSNPN, CDR2 SVGIG, per germline (reference sequence). The V end lost 2 bases, the J end lost 5 bases, and 9 bases lay between the germline ends. The CDR3 is made up of 12 amino acids.